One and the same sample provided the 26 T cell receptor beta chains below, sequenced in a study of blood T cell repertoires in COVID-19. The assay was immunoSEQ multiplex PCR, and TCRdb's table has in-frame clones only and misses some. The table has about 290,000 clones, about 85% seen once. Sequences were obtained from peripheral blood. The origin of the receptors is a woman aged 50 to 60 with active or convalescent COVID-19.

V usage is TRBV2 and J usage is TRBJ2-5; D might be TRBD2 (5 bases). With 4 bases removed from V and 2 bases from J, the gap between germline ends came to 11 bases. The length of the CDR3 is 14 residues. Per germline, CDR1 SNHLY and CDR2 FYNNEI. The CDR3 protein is CASSVLREQETQYF. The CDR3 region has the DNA TGTGCCAGCAGTGTATTACGGGAACAAGAGACCCAGTACTTC.

The CDR3 DNA is TGTGCCAGCAGTCCCCCAGGGCTCACTGAAGCTTTCTTT. Its translation is CASSPPGLTEAFF. V is TRBV3-1 (or the pseudogene TRBV3-2) and J is TRBJ1-1; tentatively, D is TRBD1 (5 bases). V lost 6 bases to trimming and J lost 4 bases, with 12 bases between them. There are 13 residues in the CDR3. The germline gives CDR1 LGHDT, CDR2 YNNKEL (reference sequence).

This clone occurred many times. CDR3 coding DNA: TGCAGTGCCAGTGACAGGGGAAACGCGAACACCGGGGAGCTGTTTTTT. It specifies CSASDRGNANTGELFF. The genes are TRBV20-1 and TRBJ2-2; 8 positions agree with TRBD1. The junction had 9 bases not matched to a gene; V was cut back by 6 bases and J by 0 bases. There are 16 residues in the CDR3. Germline assignment: CDR1 DFQATT and CDR2 SNEGSKA (reference sequence).

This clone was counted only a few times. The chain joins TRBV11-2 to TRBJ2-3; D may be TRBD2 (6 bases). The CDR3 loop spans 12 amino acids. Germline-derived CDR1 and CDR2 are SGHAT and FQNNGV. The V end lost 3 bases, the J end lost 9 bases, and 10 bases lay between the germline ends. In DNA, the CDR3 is TGTGCCAGCAGCTTTTTTGGGGGGACGCAGTATTTT. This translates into CASSFFGGTQYF.

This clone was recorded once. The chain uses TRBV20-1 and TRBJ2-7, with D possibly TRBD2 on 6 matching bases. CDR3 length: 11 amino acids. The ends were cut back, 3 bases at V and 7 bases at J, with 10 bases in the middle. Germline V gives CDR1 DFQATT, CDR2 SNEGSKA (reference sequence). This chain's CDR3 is CSAREGWEQYF. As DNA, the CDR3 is TGCAGTGCTAGGGAGGGGTGGGAGCAGTACTTC.

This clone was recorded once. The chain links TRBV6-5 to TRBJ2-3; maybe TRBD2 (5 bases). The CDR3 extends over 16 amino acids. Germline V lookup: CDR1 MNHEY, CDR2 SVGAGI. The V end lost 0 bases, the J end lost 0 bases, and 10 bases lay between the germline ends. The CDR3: CASSYSDWRSTDTQYF. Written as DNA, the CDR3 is TGTGCCAGCAGTTACTCGGACTGGAGAAGCACAGATACGCAGTATTTT.

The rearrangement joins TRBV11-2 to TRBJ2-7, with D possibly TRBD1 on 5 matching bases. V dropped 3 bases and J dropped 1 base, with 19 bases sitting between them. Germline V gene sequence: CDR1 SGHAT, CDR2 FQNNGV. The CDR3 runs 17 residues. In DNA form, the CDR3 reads TGTGCCAGCAGCTTTCCCCCGGGTCAGGCAGGGTCCTACGAGCAGTACTTC. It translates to CASSFPPGQAGSYEQYF.

CDR3 sequence: CASSYSRAPSPLHF. The CDR3 DNA sequence: TGTGCCAGCAGTTACTCCAGGGCCCCCTCACCCCTCCACTTT. This chain links TRBV6-6 with TRBJ1-6; TRBD1 might be the D (5 bases). The CDR3 has 14 amino acids. Germline CDR1 is MNHNY and CDR2 is SVGAGI (reference sequence). The ends were cut back, 0 bases at V and 10 bases at J, with 10 bases in the middle.

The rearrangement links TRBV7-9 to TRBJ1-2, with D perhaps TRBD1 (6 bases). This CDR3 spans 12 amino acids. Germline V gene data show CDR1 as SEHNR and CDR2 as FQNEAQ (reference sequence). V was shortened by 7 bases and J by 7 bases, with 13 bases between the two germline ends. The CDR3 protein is CASNTGRSGYTF. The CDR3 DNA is TGTGCCAGCAACACAGGGAGAAGTGGCTACACCTTC. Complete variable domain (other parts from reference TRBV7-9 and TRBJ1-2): DTGVSQNPRHKITKRGQNVTFRCDPISEHNRLYWYRQTLGQGPEFLTYFQNEAQLEKSRLLSDRFSAERPKGSFSTLEIQRTEQGDSAMYLCASNTGRSGYTFGSGTRLTVV.

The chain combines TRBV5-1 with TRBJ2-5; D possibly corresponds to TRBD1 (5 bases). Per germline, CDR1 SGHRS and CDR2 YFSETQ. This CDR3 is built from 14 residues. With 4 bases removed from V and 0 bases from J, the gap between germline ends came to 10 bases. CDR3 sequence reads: CASSVDSYQETQYF. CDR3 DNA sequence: TGCGCCAGCAGCGTAGACAGCTACCAAGAGACCCAGTACTTC.

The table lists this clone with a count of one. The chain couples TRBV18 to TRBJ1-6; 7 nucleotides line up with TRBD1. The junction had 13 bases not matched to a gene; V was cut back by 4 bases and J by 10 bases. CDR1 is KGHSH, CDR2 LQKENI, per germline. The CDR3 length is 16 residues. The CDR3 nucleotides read TGTGCCAGCTCACTTAGTACAGGGACAGCGCGATCACCCCTCCACTTT. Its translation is CASSLSTGTARSPLHF. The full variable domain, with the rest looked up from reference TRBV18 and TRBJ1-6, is NAGVMQNPRHLVRRRGQEARLRCSPMKGHSHVYWYRQLPEEGLKFMVYLQKENIIDESGMPKERFSAEFPKEGPSILRIQQVVRGDSAAYFCASSLSTGTARSPLHFGNGTRLTVT.

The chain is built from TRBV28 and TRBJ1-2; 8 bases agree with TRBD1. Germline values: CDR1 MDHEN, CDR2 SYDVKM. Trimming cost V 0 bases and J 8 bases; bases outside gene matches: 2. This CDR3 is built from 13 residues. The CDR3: CASSLWTGEGYTF. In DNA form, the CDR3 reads TGTGCCAGCAGTTTATGGACAGGGGAGGGCTACACCTTC.

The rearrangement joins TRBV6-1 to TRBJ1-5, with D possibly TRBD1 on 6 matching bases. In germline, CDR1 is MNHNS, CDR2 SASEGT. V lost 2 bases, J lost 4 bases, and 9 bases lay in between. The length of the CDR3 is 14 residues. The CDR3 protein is CASSEWTANQPQHF. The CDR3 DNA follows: TGTGCCAGCAGTGAATGGACAGCTAATCAGCCCCAGCATTTT.

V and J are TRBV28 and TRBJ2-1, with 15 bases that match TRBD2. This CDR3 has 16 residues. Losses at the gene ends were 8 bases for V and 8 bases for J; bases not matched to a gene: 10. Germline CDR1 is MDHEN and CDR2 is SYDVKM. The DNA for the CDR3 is TGTGCCAGCGGATTTCCGGGACTAGCGGGAGGCCATGAGCAGTTCTTC. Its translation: CASGFPGLAGGHEQFF.

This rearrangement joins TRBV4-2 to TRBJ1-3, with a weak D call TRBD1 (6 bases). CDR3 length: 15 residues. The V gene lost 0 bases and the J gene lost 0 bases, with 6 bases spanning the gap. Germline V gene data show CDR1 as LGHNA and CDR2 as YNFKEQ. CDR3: CASSQEDSSGNTIYF. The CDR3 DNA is TGTGCCAGCAGCCAAGAGGACAGCTCTGGAAACACCATATATTTT.

The CDR3 spells CASSHQGNGYTF. The CDR3 bases are TGTGCCAGCAGCCACCAGGGTAACGGCTACACCTTC. This rearrangement joins TRBV7-9 to TRBJ1-2, with D possibly matching TRBD1 (5 bases). The CDR3 is made up of 12 amino acids. Trimming cost V 5 bases and J 8 bases, with 12 bases left between them. In germline, CDR1 is SEHNR, CDR2 FQNEAQ (reference sequence).

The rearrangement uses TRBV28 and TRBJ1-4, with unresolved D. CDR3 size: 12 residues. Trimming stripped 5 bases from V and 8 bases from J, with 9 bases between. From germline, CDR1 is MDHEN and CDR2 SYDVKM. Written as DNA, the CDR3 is TGTGCCAGCAGTGAACTCGGGGAAAAACTGTTTTTT. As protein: CASSELGEKLFF.

This chain's CDR3 is CATSRGPTGFEETQYF. The CDR3 DNA reads TGTGCCACCAGCAGAGGACCAACAGGGTTCGAAGAGACCCAGTACTTC. The chain carries TRBV15 and TRBJ2-5; D is perhaps TRBD1 (6 bases). The CDR3 totals 16 residues. V was clipped by 1 base and J by 3 bases, with 15 bases between them. The germline V gene encodes CDR1 LNHNV and CDR2 YYDKDF (reference sequence).

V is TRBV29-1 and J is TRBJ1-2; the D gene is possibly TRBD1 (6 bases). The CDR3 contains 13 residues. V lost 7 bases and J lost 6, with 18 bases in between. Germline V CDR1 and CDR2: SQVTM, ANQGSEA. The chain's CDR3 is CSALGVAGDGYTF. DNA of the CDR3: TGCAGCGCTTTAGGGGTGGCAGGGGATGGCTACACCTTC.

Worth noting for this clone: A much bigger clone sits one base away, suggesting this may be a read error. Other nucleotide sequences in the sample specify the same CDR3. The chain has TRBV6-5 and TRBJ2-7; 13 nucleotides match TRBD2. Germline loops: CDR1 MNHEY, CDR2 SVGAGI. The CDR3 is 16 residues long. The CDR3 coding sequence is TGTGCCAGCAGTTCAATAGGACTAGCGGGAGTGAACGAGCAGTATTTC. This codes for CASSSIGLAGVNEQYF.

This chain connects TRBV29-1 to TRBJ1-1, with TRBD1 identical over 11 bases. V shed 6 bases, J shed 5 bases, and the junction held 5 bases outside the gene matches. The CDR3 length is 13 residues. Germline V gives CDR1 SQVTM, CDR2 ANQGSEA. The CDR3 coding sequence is TGCAGCGTGGACAGGGGGCTGCGAACTGAAGCTTTCTTT. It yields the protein CSVDRGLRTEAFF.

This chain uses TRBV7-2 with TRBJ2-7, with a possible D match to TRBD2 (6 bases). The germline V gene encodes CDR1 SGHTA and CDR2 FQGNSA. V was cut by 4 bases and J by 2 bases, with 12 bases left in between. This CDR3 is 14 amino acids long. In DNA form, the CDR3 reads TGTGCCAGCAGCTCTCGGACTAAGGCCTACGAGCAGTACTTC. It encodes CASSSRTKAYEQYF.

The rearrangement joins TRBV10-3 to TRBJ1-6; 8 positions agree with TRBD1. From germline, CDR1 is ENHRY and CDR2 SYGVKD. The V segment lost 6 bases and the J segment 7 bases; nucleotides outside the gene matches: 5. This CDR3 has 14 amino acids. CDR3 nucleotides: TGTGCCATCAGGTCCGGGACAGGCAATTCACCCCTCCACTTT. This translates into CAIRSGTGNSPLHF.

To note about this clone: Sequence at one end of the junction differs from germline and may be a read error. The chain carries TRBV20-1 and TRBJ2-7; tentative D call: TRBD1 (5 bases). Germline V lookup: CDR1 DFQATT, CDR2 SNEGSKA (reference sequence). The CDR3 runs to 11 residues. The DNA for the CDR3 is TGCAGTGCTGGAGACAGCTACGAGCAGTACTTC. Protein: CSAGDSYEQYF.

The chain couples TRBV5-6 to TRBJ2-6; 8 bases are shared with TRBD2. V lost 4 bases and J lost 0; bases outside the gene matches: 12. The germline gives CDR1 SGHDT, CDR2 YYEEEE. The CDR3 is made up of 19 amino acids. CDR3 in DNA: TGTGCCAGCAGCCCCGGGGGGGCGGGAGTTCCCTCTGGGGCCAACGTCCTGACTTTC. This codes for CASSPGGAGVPSGANVLTF.

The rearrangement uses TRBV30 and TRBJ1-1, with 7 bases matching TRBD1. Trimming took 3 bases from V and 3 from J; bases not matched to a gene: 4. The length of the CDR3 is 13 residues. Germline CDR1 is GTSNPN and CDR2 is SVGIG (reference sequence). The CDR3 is CAWSKTGHTEAFF. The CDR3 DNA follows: TGTGCCTGGAGCAAGACAGGGCACACTGAAGCTTTCTTT.